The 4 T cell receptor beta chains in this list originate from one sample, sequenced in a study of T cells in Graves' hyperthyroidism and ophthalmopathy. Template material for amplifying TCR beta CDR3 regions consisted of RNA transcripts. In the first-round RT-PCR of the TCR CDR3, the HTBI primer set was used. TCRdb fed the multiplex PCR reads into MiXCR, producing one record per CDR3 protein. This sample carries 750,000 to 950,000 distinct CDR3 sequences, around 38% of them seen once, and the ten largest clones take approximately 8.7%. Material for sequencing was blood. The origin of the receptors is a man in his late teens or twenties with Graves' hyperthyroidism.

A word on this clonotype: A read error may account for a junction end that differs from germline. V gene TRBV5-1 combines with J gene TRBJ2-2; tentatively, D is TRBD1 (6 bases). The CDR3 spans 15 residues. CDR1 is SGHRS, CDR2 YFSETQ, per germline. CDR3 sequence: CASSLYRVDTGELLF. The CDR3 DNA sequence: TGTGCCAGCAGCTTGTACAGGGTCGACACCGGGGAGCTGCTTTTT.

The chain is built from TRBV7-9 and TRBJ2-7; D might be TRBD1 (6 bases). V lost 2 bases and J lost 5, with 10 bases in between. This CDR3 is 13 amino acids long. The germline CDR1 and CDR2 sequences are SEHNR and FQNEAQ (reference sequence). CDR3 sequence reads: CASSLTGLDEQYF. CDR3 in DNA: TGTGCCAGCAGCTTAACAGGGCTGGACGAGCAGTACTTC.

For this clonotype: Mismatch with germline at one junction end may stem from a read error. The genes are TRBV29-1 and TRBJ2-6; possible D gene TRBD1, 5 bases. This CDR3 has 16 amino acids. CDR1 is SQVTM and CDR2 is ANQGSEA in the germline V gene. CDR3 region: CAWSRQFLSGANVLTF. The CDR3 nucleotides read TGTGCCTGGAGTCGACAGTTCCTCTCTGGGGCCAACGTCCTGACTTTC.

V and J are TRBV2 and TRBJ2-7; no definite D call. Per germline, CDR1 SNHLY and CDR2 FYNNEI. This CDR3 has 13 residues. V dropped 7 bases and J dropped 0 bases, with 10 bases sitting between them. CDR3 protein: CASTQEDSYEQYF. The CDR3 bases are TGTGCCAGCACGCAAGAGGACTCCTACGAGCAGTACTTC. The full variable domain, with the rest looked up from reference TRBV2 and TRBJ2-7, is EPEVTQTPSHQVTQMGQEVILRCVPISNHLYFYWYRQILGQKVEFLVSFYNNEISEKSEIFDDQFSVERPDGSNFTLKIRSTKLEDSAMYFCASTQEDSYEQYFGPGTRLTVT.